Described below is a single T cell receptor beta chain sequence and its context. This sample is part of a study of shared clonotypes between healthy human individuals. Assay used: immunoSEQ multiplex PCR; TCRdb lists only in-frame clones, some missing. This sample yields about 1.5 million clones, of which approximately 96% are seen a single time; over 1% belongs to the top ten. The CDR3 totals 19 residues. With 4 bases clipped from V and 2 bases from J, the junction kept 13 bases outside the gene matches. Germline V CDR1 and CDR2: LGHNA, YSLEER. The chain carries TRBV4-3 and TRBJ2-6; 8 nucleotides line up with TRBD1. The sequence derives from a young man in good health. Sequencing was performed on naive CD4+ T cells sorted from blood. Documented subset: CD45RA+ positively selected. CDR3 bases: TGCGCCAGCAGCCTTACCTCTCCTTCAGGGGGCGCTGGGGCCAACGTCCTGACTTTC. Amino acid sequence: CASSLTSPSGGAGANVLTF.